Listed below are T cell receptor beta chains from one sample, sequenced in a study of T-cell reconstitution after alpha-beta-depleted transplantation in children. From the PCR reads, TCRdb called clonotypes with MiXCR, one entry per CDR3 protein. The sample carries about 400,000 distinct CDR3 sequences, about 20% recorded once. The input for sequencing was PBMCs from the stem cell graft donor, taken from the stem cell graft. All receptors derive from a human donor who donated a stem cell graft to a child with acute myeloid leukemia. Both conserved end residues are part of each CDR3. D genes are given only for firm matches. Where a row states a size, it is once, few, many or the class of an expanded clone; other rows omit it.

j_gene,abundance,d_gene,v_gene,CDR3aa,CDR3nt
TRBJ2-4,once,TRBD2,TRBV20-1,CSVLSPGLAGGRYIQYF,TGCAGTGTCCTTTCACCGGGACTAGCGGGAGGGCGGTACATTCAGTACTTC
TRBJ2-3,.,.,TRBV5-1,CASSLVDRESDTQYF,TGCGCCAGCAGCTTGGTGGATAGGGAATCCGATACGCAGTATTTT
TRBJ1-1,.,.,TRBV12-3/TRBV12-4,CASNIPDRGMNTEAFF,TGTGCCAGCAACATCCCGGACAGAGGCATGAACACTGAAGCTTTCTTT
TRBJ2-1,few,TRBD2,TRBV20-1,CSARDGPTGGEQFF,TGCAGTGCTAGAGACGGCCCGACGGGAGGTGAGCAGTTCTTC
TRBJ2-7,.,.,TRBV7-2,CASSLVRSSYEQYF,TGTGCCAGCAGCTTAGTGCGGAGCTCCTACGAGCAGTACTTC
TRBJ2-1,.,TRBD2,TRBV20-1,CSASRTSGKVPGQFF,TGCAGTGCTAGCCGGACTAGCGGGAAAGTCCCGGGGCAGTTCTTC
TRBJ1-5,.,.,TRBV12-3/TRBV12-4,CASSSPRGKADTQHF,TGTGCCAGCAGTTCCCCCCGGGGCAAAGCAGACACCCAGCATTTT
TRBJ2-3,few,.,TRBV6-5,CASSYGARFQDTQYF,TGTGCCAGCAGTTACGGGGCTAGGTTTCAAGATACGCAGTATTTT
TRBJ2-1,.,.,TRBV7-8,CASSLANAGEQFF,TGTGCCAGCAGCTTAGCGAACGCTGGGGAGCAGTTCTTC
TRBJ2-7,few,.,TRBV2,CASRIESSYEQYF,TGTGCCAGCAGGATTGAGAGCTCCTACGAGCAGTACTTC
TRBJ2-3,few,.,TRBV5-1,CASSSRQGTDTQYF,TGCGCCAGCAGCTCTCGACAGGGCACAGATACGCAGTATTTT
TRBJ2-6,.,TRBD2,TRBV2,CASSIRTSGIDSGANVLTF,TGTGCCAGCAGCATCAGGACTAGCGGGATAGATTCTGGGGCCAACGTCCTGACTTTC
TRBJ2-3,.,TRBD2,TRBV5-1,CASSVAGTSDTDTQYF,TGCGCCAGCAGCGTTGCCGGGACTAGTGACACAGATACGCAGTATTTT
TRBJ2-7,few,.,TRBV12-3/TRBV12-4,CASSFRSGLGEQYF,TGTGCCAGCAGTTTCCGTAGCGGCCTAGGGGAGCAGTACTTC
TRBJ2-6,.,.,TRBV7-9,CASSPAGTVMANVLTF,TGTGCCAGCAGCCCTGCGGGAACAGTCATGGCCAACGTCCTGACTTTC
TRBJ1-4,few,.,TRBV20-1,CSARDRGVREKLFF,TGCAGTGCTAGAGATCGCGGGGTTAGAGAAAAACTGTTTTTT
TRBJ2-7,.,.,TRBV20-1,CSARDLSASYEQYF,TGCAGTGCTAGAGATCTTAGCGCCAGCTACGAGCAGTACTTC
TRBJ2-7,few,.,TRBV12-3/TRBV12-4,CASSLAGLLPYEQYF,TGTGCCAGCAGTTTAGCGGGGCTACTCCCCTACGAGCAGTACTTC
TRBJ1-1,few,.,TRBV4-2,CASSRGRGTEAFF,TGTGCCAGCAGCCGAGGGAGGGGGACTGAAGCTTTCTTT
TRBJ2-1,few,.,TRBV5-1,CASSLGGGTSYNEQFF,TGCGCCAGCAGCCTGGGGGGCGGGACCTCCTACAATGAGCAGTTCTTC
TRBJ2-2,.,.,TRBV7-9,CASSHPVRVANTGELFF,TGTGCCAGCAGCCATCCCGTCCGCGTAGCGAACACCGGGGAGCTGTTTTTT
TRBJ2-7,few,TRBD2,TRBV4-3,CASSLTGLARYEQYF,TGCGCCAGCAGCCTCACAGGACTAGCGAGATACGAGCAGTACTTC
TRBJ1-1,.,.,TRBV7-9,CASSHRLMNTEAFF,TGTGCCAGCAGCCATAGACTGATGAACACTGAAGCTTTCTTT
TRBJ2-2,.,TRBD2,TRBV18,CASSPKLREAPGELFF,TGTGCCAGCTCACCAAAGTTGCGGGAGGCGCCCGGGGAGCTGTTTTTT
TRBJ2-3,.,.,TRBV11-1,CASTIFEVTGYTDTQYF,TGTGCCAGCACCATATTCGAGGTCACAGGGTACACAGATACGCAGTATTTT
TRBJ2-1,.,TRBD2,TRBV19,CASGSGLAGGQSYNEQFF,TGTGCCAGTGGTTCGGGACTAGCGGGAGGCCAGTCCTACAATGAGCAGTTCTTC
TRBJ2-1,.,TRBD2,TRBV7-6,CASSLAGGPSYNEQFF,TGTGCCAGCAGCTTAGCGGGAGGGCCCTCCTACAATGAGCAGTTCTTC
TRBJ2-1,.,TRBD2,TRBV28,CASSSLGLAGKPKFF,TGTGCCAGCAGTTCGTTGGGACTAGCGGGAAAACCTAAGTTCTTC
TRBJ2-1,.,.,TRBV3-1,CASSQGGLEQFF,TGTGCCAGCAGCCAAGGTGGACTAGAGCAGTTCTTC
TRBJ1-5,.,.,TRBV6-2/TRBV6-3,CASSYFGNGDQPQHF,.
TRBJ2-5,few,.,TRBV12-3/TRBV12-4,CASTAREFETQYF,TGTGCCAGCACTGCCAGGGAATTCGAGACCCAGTACTTC
TRBJ1-4,few,TRBD1,TRBV15,CATSREGQGREKLFF,TGTGCCACCAGCAGAGAGGGACAGGGCCGTGAAAAACTGTTTTTT
TRBJ2-3,.,TRBD2,TRBV5-1,CASSPGLAGGSTDTQYF,TGCGCCAGCAGCCCGGGACTAGCGGGAGGTAGCACAGATACGCAGTATTTT
TRBJ2-5,few,.,TRBV20-1,CSAFVGPQETQYF,TGCAGTGCCTTTGTGGGACCGCAAGAGACCCAGTACTTC
TRBJ2-1,.,.,TRBV7-3,CASSSNRNEQFF,TGTGCCAGCAGCTCGAACCGCAATGAGCAGTTCTTC
TRBJ2-3,few,TRBD1,TRBV7-3,CASSLMGQGGTDTQYF,TGTGCCAGCAGCTTAATGGGACAGGGAGGCACAGATACGCAGTATTTT
TRBJ2-2,.,TRBD2,TRBV25-1,CASSDRLAGGSELSGELFF,TGTGCCAGCAGTGATCGCCTAGCGGGAGGATCGGAATTGTCCGGGGAGCTGTTTTTT
TRBJ2-7,few,TRBD2,TRBV2,CASSEAGLAGGKKEQYF,TGTGCCAGCAGTGAAGCTGGACTAGCGGGAGGAAAGAAAGAGCAGTACTTC
TRBJ2-3,many,TRBD1,TRBV11-2,CASRKQRGQGGRNTQYF,TGTGCCAGCAGGAAACAGAGGGGACAGGGCGGTCGGAATACGCAGTATTTT
TRBJ1-2,few,.,TRBV7-2,CASSPQTDYGYTF,TGTGCCAGCAGCCCTCAGACAGACTATGGCTACACCTTC
TRBJ2-3,.,.,TRBV3-1,CASSQDQPTDTQYF,TGTGCCAGCAGCCAAGACCAGCCCACAGATACGCAGTATTTT
TRBJ1-5,few,.,TRBV20-1,CSARDNPPHPGFYVDGNQPQHF,TGCAGTGCTAGAGATAATCCCCCCCACCCAGGTTTTTACGTGGATGGCAATCAGCCCCAGCATTTT